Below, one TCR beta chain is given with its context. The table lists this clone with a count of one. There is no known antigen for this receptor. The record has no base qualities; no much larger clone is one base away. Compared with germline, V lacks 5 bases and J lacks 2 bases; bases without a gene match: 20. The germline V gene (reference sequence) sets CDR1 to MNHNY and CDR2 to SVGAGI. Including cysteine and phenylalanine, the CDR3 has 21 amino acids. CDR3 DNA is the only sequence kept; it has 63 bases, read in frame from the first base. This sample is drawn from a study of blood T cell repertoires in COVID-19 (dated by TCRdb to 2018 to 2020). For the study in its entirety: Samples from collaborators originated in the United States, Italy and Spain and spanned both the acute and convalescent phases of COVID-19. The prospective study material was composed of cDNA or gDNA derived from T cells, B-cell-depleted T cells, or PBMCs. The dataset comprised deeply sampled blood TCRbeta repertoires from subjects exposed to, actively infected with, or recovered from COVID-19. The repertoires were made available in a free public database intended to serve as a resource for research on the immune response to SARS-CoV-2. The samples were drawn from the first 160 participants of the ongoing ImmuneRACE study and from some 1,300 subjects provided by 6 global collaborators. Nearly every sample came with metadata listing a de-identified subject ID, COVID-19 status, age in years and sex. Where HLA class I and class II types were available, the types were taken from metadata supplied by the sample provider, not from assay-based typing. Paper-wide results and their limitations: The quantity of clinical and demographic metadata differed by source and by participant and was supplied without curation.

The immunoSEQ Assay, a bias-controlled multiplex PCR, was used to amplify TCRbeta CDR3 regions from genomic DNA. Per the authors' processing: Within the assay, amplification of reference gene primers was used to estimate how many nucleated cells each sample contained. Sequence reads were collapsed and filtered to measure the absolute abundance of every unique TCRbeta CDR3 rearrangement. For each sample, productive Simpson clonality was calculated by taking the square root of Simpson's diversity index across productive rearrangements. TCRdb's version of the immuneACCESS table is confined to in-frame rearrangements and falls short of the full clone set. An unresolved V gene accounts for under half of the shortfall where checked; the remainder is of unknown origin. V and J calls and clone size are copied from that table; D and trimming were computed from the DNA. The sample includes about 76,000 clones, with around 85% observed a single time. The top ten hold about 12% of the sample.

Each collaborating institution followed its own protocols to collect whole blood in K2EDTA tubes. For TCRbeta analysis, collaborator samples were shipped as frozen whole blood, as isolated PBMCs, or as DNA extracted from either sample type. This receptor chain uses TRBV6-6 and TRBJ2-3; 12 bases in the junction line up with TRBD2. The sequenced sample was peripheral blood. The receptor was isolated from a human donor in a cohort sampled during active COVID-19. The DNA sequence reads TGTGCCAGCAGTCCGGGACAGGGGCCACGGACTAGCGGGGTTTACACAGATACGCAGTATTTT. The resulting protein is CASSPGQGPRTSGVYTDTQYF.